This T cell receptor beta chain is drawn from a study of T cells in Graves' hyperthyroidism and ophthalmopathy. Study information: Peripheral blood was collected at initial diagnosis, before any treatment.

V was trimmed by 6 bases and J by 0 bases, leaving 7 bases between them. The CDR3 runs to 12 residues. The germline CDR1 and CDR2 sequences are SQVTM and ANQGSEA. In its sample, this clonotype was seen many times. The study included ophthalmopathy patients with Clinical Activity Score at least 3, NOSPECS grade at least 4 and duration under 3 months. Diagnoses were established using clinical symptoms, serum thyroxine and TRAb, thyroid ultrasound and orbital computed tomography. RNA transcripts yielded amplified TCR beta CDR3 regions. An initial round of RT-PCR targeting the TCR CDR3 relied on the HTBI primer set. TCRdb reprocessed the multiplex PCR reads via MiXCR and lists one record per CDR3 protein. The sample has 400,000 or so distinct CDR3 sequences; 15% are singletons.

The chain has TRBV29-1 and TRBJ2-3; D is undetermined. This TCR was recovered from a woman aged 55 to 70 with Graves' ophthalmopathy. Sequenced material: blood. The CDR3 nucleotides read TGCAGCGTCACCCCTAGCACAGATACGCAGTATTTT. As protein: CSVTPSTDTQYF.